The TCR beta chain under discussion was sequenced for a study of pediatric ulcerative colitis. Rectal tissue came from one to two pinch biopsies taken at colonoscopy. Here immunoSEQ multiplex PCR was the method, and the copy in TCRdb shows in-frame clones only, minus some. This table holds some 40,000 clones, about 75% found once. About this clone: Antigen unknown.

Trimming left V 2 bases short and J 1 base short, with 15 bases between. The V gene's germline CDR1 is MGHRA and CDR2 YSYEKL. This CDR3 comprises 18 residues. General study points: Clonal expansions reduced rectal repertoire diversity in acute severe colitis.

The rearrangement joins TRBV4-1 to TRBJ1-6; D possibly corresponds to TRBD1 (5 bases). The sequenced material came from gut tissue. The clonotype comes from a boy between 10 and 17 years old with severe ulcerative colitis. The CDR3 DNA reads TGCGCCAGCAGCCAACAGGGCTCAGGAAGTTCCTATAATTCACCCCTCCACTTT. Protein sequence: CASSQQGSGSSYNSPLHF.